This T cell receptor beta chain was recovered during a study of technical replicates of blood from a few donors. Germline V lookup: CDR1 SGHDN, CDR2 FVKESK. The CDR3 has 14 residues. V shed 4 bases and J 9 bases; nucleotides not matched to a gene: 5. Assay: immunoSEQ multiplex PCR; the TCRdb copy retains only in-frame clones and omits some. The table includes around 100,000 clones, approximately 96% detected once. The sequenced material came from T cells isolated from PBMCs. This TCR was recovered from a human donor in good health. The chain is built from TRBV14 and TRBJ2-7, with 14 nucleotides matching TRBD2. CDR3 sequence (DNA): TGTGCCAGCAGCCCGGGACTAGCGGGAGCTGCGCAGTACTTC. This gives the protein CASSPGLAGAAQYF.